Listed below are T cell receptor beta chains from one sample, sequenced in a study of CD8+CD57+ T cells in acquired aplastic anemia. TCRdb independently ran MiXCR on the reads; one entry per CDR3 protein. Counted here are some 150,000 distinct CDR3 sequences, more than 35% occurring once; the ten biggest clones make up roughly 8.9%. Specimen: sorted CD4+, CD8+, or CD8+CD57+ T cells (not recorded which) from PBMCs. Every receptor here comes from a human donor in good health, serving as a control. CDR3s include the opening cysteine and the closing phenylalanine or tryptophan. A D gene is named only where the DNA matches it firmly. Rows give clone size only sometimes, using once, few, many, or a class for an expanded clone.

abundance	d_gene	len	v_gene	j_gene	CDR3nt	CDR3aa
many	NA	16	TRBV12-3/TRBV12-4	TRBJ2-3	TGTGCCAGCCGTTTGGGGGGGGCCGATAGCACAGATACGCAGTATTTT	CASRLGGADSTDTQYF
NA	NA	13	TRBV6-4	TRBJ2-1	TGTGCCAGCAGCCCGGGACTTCGCAATGAGCAGTTCTTC	CASSPGLRNEQFF
few	NA	16	TRBV4-2	TRBJ2-3	TGTGCTAGCAGCCCCAACAGGGTGAGAATAACAGATACGCAGTATTTT	CASSPNRVRITDTQYF
NA	NA	17	TRBV15	TRBJ2-1	TGTGCCACCAGCAGAGGGTTTGCAGGATTCAGCGGCAATGAGCAGTTCTTC	CATSRGFAGFSGNEQFF
NA	NA	16	TRBV10-3	TRBJ1-1	TGTGCCATCAGTGGATCTACCCGTGGGACTAACACTGAAGCTTTCTTT	CAISGSTRGTNTEAFF
NA	NA	13	TRBV19	TRBJ1-6	TGTGCCAGTAGTGCCGCGGTTAATTCACCCCTCCACTTT	CASSAAVNSPLHF
NA	NA	15	TRBV18	TRBJ1-1	TGTGCCAGCTCACCAGGGGGCAGGCTGAACACTGAAGCTTTCTTT	CASSPGGRLNTEAFF
NA	NA	16	TRBV11-2	TRBJ1-6	TGTGCCAGCAGCTTAGGCCAGATTGCCTATAATTCACCCCTCCACTTT	CASSLGQIAYNSPLHF
many	NA	16	TRBV4-1	TRBJ1-5	TGCGCCAGCAGCCAAGCCCCCCAGGGCGATGTTCAGCCCCAGCATTTT	CASSQAPQGDVQPQHF
many	NA	15	TRBV18	TRBJ1-6	TGTGCCAGCTCGCCTGGAGGGGGAAGTAATTCACCCCTCCACTTT	CASSPGGGSNSPLHF
once	NA	14	TRBV2	TRBJ1-5	TGTGCCAGCAGTGAAGTAGGGACGGGTCAGCCCCAGCATTTT	CASSEVGTGQPQHF
many	TRBD1	15	TRBV5-1	TRBJ1-5	TGCGCCAGCAGCCCAGAGGGACAGCCTTATCAGCCCCAGCATTTT	CASSPEGQPYQPQHF
many	NA	12	TRBV6-1	TRBJ2-3	TGTGCCAGCAGCCGAGAGACAGATACGCAGTATTTT	CASSRETDTQYF
many	TRBD1	14	TRBV25-1	TRBJ1-2	TGTGCCAGCAGTAGGGGACAGGGCAACTATGGCTACACCTTC	CASSRGQGNYGYTF
NA	NA	13	TRBV11-1	TRBJ2-7	TGTGCCAGCAGCTCCCCGGGGCACGCCGAGCAGTACTTC	CASSSPGHAEQYF
many	NA	17	TRBV7-6	TRBJ2-2	TGTGCCAGCAGCTTAGTGGGTCCGTCCAGGGCCACCGGGGAGCTGTTTTTT	CASSLVGPSRATGELFF
many	TRBD2	14	TRBV7-2	TRBJ2-1	TGTGCCAGCAGCTCAGCCCCCTTATTGGGGGGGGAGTTCTTC	CASSSAPLLGGEFF
many	NA	14	TRBV7-9	TRBJ1-2	TGTGCCAGCAGCTCGACCGGGACGGACTATGGCTACACCTTC	CASSSTGTDYGYTF
few	NA	12	TRBV20-1	TRBJ1-2	TGCAGTGCTGGAAAGGCTAACTATGGCCACACCTTT	CSAGKANYGHTF
many	TRBD1	13	TRBV6-1	TRBJ1-2	TGTGCCAGCAGCGGACAGGGGGGCTATGGCTACACCTTC	CASSGQGGYGYTF